This section outlines one T cell receptor beta chain sequence together with its context. A junction boundary mismatches the germline segment, possibly from a read error. Researchers amplified the TCR beta CDR3 regions from RNA transcripts. Using the HTBI primer set, a first-round RT-PCR was run on the TCR CDR3. TCRdb used MiXCR to reprocess the multiplex PCR reads, holding one entry per CDR3 protein. The repertoire holds approximately 46,000 distinct CDR3 sequences, about 52% seen once, with 30% to 35% in the top ten. CDR3 length: 13 amino acids. In germline, CDR1 is WSHSY, CDR2 SAAADI. These data come from a study of T cells in Graves' hyperthyroidism and ophthalmopathy.

The J gene is TRBJ2-3, the V gene TRBV10-2, with D uncertain. Sequenced: peripheral blood or thyroid tissue (not recorded which). This TCR was recovered from a woman in her fifties or sixties with Graves' hyperthyroidism. CDR3 coding DNA: TGCGCCGGCAGTGACCCAGCAGCAGATACGCAGTATTTT. It is translated as CAGSDPAADTQYF.